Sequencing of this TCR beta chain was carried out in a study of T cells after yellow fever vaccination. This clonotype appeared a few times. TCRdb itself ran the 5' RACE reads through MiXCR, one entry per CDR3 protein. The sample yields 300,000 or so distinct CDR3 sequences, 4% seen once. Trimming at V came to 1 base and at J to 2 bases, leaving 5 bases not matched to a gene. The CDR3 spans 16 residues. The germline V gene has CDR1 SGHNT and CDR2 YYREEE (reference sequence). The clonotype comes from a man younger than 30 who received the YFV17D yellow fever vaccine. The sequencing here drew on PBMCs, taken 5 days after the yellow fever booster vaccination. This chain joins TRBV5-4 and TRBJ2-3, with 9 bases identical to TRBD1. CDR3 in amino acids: CASSLIGTGSTDTQYF. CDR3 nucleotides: TGTGCCAGCAGCTTGATTGGGACAGGGTCCACAGATACGCAGTATTTT.